The present T cell receptor beta chain was sequenced within a study of shared clonotypes between healthy human individuals. The data were produced by immunoSEQ multiplex PCR, yet TCRdb's version contains in-frame clones alone and is incomplete. This sample has about 820,000 clones, with 90% to 95% found just once. In the naive CD8 group, cells lacked CD45RO and were positively selected for CCR7, so terminally differentiated effector memory CD45RA+ cells were left out. Germline CDR1 and CDR2: SGHTS and YDEGEE. The CDR3 length is 17 residues. V was pared by 4 bases and J by 7 bases, with 14 bases of the junction left unmatched.

The chain uses TRBV5-8 and TRBJ2-1; the match to TRBD1 covers 10 bases. The TCR was taken from a man under 40 in good health. The sample taken for sequencing was naive CD8+ T cells sorted from blood. In nucleotides, the CDR3 is TGTGCCAGCAGCCCCCAAGTTGGGGGACAGGGGTTAAATGAGCAGTTCTTC. It translates to CASSPQVGGQGLNEQFF.